The subject of this entry is one TCR beta chain. Some clones are missing from TCRdb's copy, which holds only in-frame ones; the method was immunoSEQ multiplex PCR. The sample includes some 70,000 clones, roughly 95% of them seen just once. The data derive from a study of technical replicates of blood from several donors. The CDR3 contains 14 residues. CDR1 MGHDK and CDR2 SYGVNS come from the germline V gene. V lost 6 bases and J 4 bases, leaving 13 bases between the germline ends. The V gene is TRBV25-1, the J gene TRBJ2-1; D gene uncertain. The specimen sequenced was T cells isolated from PBMCs. This TCR came from a human donor in good health. DNA of the CDR3: TGTGCCAGCAGGGTGACGGAGCCTTACAATGAGCAGTTCTTC. Protein: CASRVTEPYNEQFF.